This T cell receptor beta chain was identified in a study of T-cell reconstitution after alpha-beta-depleted transplantation in children. This clonotype was seen ten or more times. Its antigen is unknown. Construction of the TCRbeta library involved unique molecular identifiers. TCRdb itself ran the PCR reads through MiXCR, one entry per CDR3 protein. This sample has some 550,000 distinct CDR3 sequences, with under 25% found just once. V lost 3 bases and J lost 0, with 15 bases in between. CDR1 is MGHRA, CDR2 YSYEKL, per germline. The CDR3 is 17 residues long. Findings and caveats of the study: Several hundred graft clones that had expanded were reportedly the source of alpha-beta T cells about two months after transplant. T-cell numbers and diversity one year post-transplant derived largely from freshly generated T cells.

The gene calls are TRBV4-1 and TRBJ2-4, with D tentatively TRBD1 or TRBD2 (5 bases each). The TCR comes from a boy younger than two who had a stem cell transplant for acute myeloid leukemia, so the T cells may come from the graft donor. The sample in question was PBMCs, mostly from graft donor cells, obtained 360 days after TCRalphabeta/CD19-depleted stem cell transplant. CDR3 nucleotides: TGCGCCAGCAGCCAGAGAGGGGTAGGATTAGCCAAAAACATTCAGTACTTC. The encoded protein is CASSQRGVGLAKNIQYF.